A single sample gave rise to the 15 T cell receptor beta chains below, sequenced in a study of blood T cell repertoires in COVID-19. The data were produced by immunoSEQ multiplex PCR, yet TCRdb's version contains in-frame clones alone and is incomplete. Found here are roughly 240,000 clones, around four fifths of them singletons; the top ten hold about 4.3%. Sequencing used peripheral blood. The receptor source for this set is a man aged 55 to 69 who had recovered from COVID-19.

J is TRBJ2-4 and V is TRBV15, with D tentatively TRBD2 (6 bases). The CDR3 length is 12 residues. Germline V gene sequence: CDR1 LNHNV, CDR2 YYDKDF (reference sequence). The V gene lost 1 base and the J gene lost 9 bases, with 7 bases spanning the gap. The CDR3 DNA follows: TGTGCCACCAGCAGAGCCGGGGGCATTCAGTACTTC. It is translated as CATSRAGGIQYF. Together with reference TRBV15 and TRBJ2-4, the CDR3 gives the full variable domain: DAMVIQNPRYQVTQFGKPVTLSCSQTLNHNVMYWYQQKSSQAPKLLFHYYDKDFNNEADTPDNFQSRRPNTSFCFLDIRSPGLGDTAMYLCATSRAGGIQYFGAGTRLSVL.

V is TRBV14 and J is TRBJ2-7, with TRBD2 matching over 8 bases. CDR1 SGHDN and CDR2 FVKESK come from the germline V gene. V lost 5 bases, J lost 2 bases, and 14 bases stayed unmatched. CDR3 length: 17 residues. CDR3 sequence: CASSEPQVRGGPYEQYF. CDR3 sequence (DNA): TGTGCCAGCAGCGAACCCCAAGTCCGGGGGGGACCCTACGAGCAGTACTTC.

This chain uses TRBV7-9 with TRBJ2-7, with a tentative D call TRBD1 (5 bases). Trimming removed 4 bases from V and 7 bases from J, with 11 bases in between. CDR3 length: 12 residues. Germline V gives CDR1 SEHNR, CDR2 FQNEAQ (reference sequence). The CDR3 is CASSSTVGEQYF. The CDR3 DNA reads TGTGCCAGCAGCTCGACAGTGGGGGAGCAGTACTTC.

The V and J genes are TRBV18 and TRBJ2-3; D possibly corresponds to TRBD2 (5 bases). This CDR3 spans 13 amino acids. Trimming shortened V by 3 bases and J by 5 bases, and 9 bases separated the two germline ends. Germline-derived CDR1 and CDR2 are KGHSH and LQKENI. The CDR3 DNA reads TGTGCCAGCTCACCTGCACTAGAAGATACGCAGTATTTT. As protein: CASSPALEDTQYF.

The rearrangement uses TRBV5-1 and TRBJ2-7; TRBD1 matches at 8 bases. There are 15 residues in the CDR3. The V gene end was trimmed by 0 bases and the J gene end by 6 bases; junction bases not matched to a gene: 8. CDR1 SGHRS and CDR2 YFSETQ come from the germline V gene. As DNA, the CDR3 is TGCGCCAGCAGCTTGGTCACAGGGGGTATTGTCGAGCAGTACTTC. Translated: CASSLVTGGIVEQYF.

The gene calls are TRBV28 and TRBJ2-1; TRBD1 matches 9 bases. This CDR3 is built from 15 residues. V gave up 5 bases and J gave up 1 base; unmatched junction bases: 3. CDR1 and CDR2 (germline): MDHEN, SYDVKM. CDR3 amino acids: CASSPGQGSYNEQFF. For the CDR3, the DNA is TGTGCCAGCAGTCCCGGACAGGGGTCCTACAATGAGCAGTTCTTC.

The chain recombines TRBV2 with TRBJ1-2; D not certain. The CDR3 spans 11 residues. V was pared by 11 bases and J by 4 bases, with 11 bases between. In germline, CDR1 is SNHLY, CDR2 FYNNEI. The CDR3 DNA reads as TGTGCCTCAGGCAGATCCTATGGCTACACCTTC. It is translated as CASGRSYGYTF.

V gene TRBV3-1 (or the pseudogene TRBV3-2) combines with J gene TRBJ2-7, with 7 bases matching TRBD1. With V trimmed by 4 bases and J by 0 bases, 3 bases remained unmatched. Germline CDR1 and CDR2: LGHDT and YNNKEL (reference sequence). There are 14 residues in the CDR3. DNA of the CDR3: TGTGCCAGCAGCCGCAGGGACAGCTCCTACGAGCAGTACTTC. This sequence encodes CASSRRDSSYEQYF.

The V call is TRBV3-1 (or the pseudogene TRBV3-2), the J call TRBJ2-4; TRBD1 might be the D (6 bases). CDR1 and CDR2 from the germline V gene are LGHDT and YNNKEL (reference sequence). This CDR3 comprises 14 residues. V shed 1 base and J shed 6 bases, with 10 bases lying between them. The CDR3 DNA sequence: TGTGCCAGCAGCCAAGTTAACAGGGTAAACATTCAGTACTTC. Translation: CASSQVNRVNIQYF.

The CDR3 DNA sequence: TGTGCCTGGAGTGTACAGAGTGGTACGCAGTATTTT. Encoded protein: CAWSVQSGTQYF. The rearrangement joins TRBV30 to TRBJ2-3; no clear D. The ends were cut back, 0 bases at V and 8 bases at J, with 9 bases in the middle. This CDR3 has 12 amino acids. Germline CDR1 reads GTSNPN; CDR2 reads SVGIG (reference sequence).

The chain has TRBV5-5 and TRBJ2-2, with 9 bases identical to TRBD1. Trimming took 0 bases from V and 6 from J; bases not matched to a gene: 9. From germline, CDR1 is SGHKS and CDR2 YYEKEE (reference sequence). The CDR3 loop spans 17 amino acids. In DNA form, the CDR3 reads TGTGCCAGCAGCTTGGGCCCCGGGACAGGGCGGGCCGGGGAGCTGTTTTTT. It yields the protein CASSLGPGTGRAGELFF.

The chain is built from TRBV30 and TRBJ2-5, with TRBD2 as a possible D gene (6 bases). This CDR3 region has 14 residues. Germline CDR1 reads GTSNPN; CDR2 reads SVGIG (reference sequence). Deletions cut 1 base from V and 3 bases from J, with 12 bases between. The CDR3 nucleotides are TGTGCCTGGAGTGGACTGGGACTCAAAGAGACCCAGTACTTC. Protein sequence: CAWSGLGLKETQYF.

This CDR3 is CASKTGGNTEAFF. The CDR3 DNA sequence: TGTGCCAGCAAGACGGGGGGAAACACTGAAGCTTTCTTT. This chain links TRBV2 with TRBJ1-1, with D perhaps matching TRBD1 (5 bases). The germline CDR1 and CDR2 sequences are SNHLY and FYNNEI. The V end lost 7 bases, the J end lost 2 bases, and 11 bases lay between the germline ends. This CDR3 region has 13 residues.

The J gene is TRBJ2-2, the V gene TRBV6-5; weak D call: TRBD2 (6 bases). The CDR3 runs to 15 residues. CDR1 is MNHEY, CDR2 SVGAGI, per germline. V lost 9 bases to trimming and J lost 4 bases, with 18 bases between them. This chain's CDR3 is CASGTAMRGTGELFF. In nucleotides, the CDR3 is TGTGCCAGTGGGACGGCCATGCGGGGCACCGGGGAGCTGTTTTTT.

The V call is TRBV9, the J call TRBJ2-5, with a weak D call TRBD2 (5 bases). V shed 0 bases and J shed 5 bases, with 11 bases lying between them. This CDR3 is 14 amino acids long. Germline CDR1 and CDR2: SGDLS and YYNGEE. CDR3 sequence: CASSVEPGGETQYF. Written as DNA, the CDR3 is TGTGCCAGCAGCGTAGAACCGGGCGGGGAGACCCAGTACTTC.